The 17 T cell receptor beta chains listed next were all sequenced from one sample in a study of cytomegalovirus exposure and HLA in healthy donors. Vbeta (60) and Jbeta (13) primers were used in the PCR. Repertoires were generated with immunoSEQ multiplex PCR, while TCRdb's copy carries only in-frame clones and drops some. Seen here are approximately 120,000 clones, over 65% observed once, and the top ten hold around 1.2%. The source material was PBMCs. These receptors were collected from a man in his fifties or sixties in good health and CMV-seronegative.

This rearrangement joins TRBV5-3 to TRBJ2-2; a weak D match, TRBD1 (5 bases). TRBV5-3 is reported as an ORF; its role is uncertain. The CDR3 runs to 15 residues. Between the trimmed V and J ends, which lost 0 bases and 6 bases, there was a span of 12 bases. The CDR3, as DNA: TGTGCCAGAAGCTTGGCAGGGTTGTACCCCGGGGAGCTGTTTTTT. Protein product: CARSLAGLYPGELFF.

The chain has TRBV18 and TRBJ2-7; TRBD2 matches 9 bases. Germline CDR1 and CDR2: KGHSH and LQKENI. V shed 3 bases and J 6 bases; nucleotides not matched to a gene: 9. The CDR3 runs 15 residues. CDR3 loop: CASSPVISGSGEQYF. The CDR3 bases are TGTGCCAGCTCACCTGTGATTAGCGGGAGTGGCGAGCAGTACTTC.

The V gene is TRBV18, the J gene TRBJ2-7; tentative D call: TRBD1 (6 bases). The CDR3 extends over 16 amino acids. CDR1 and CDR2 (germline): KGHSH, LQKENI. The V end was cut by 0 bases, the J end by 4 bases, with 16 bases between. In nucleotides, the CDR3 is TGTGCCAGCTCACCACCGGGCAGGGGCTGGGGGTACGAGCAGTACTTC. Protein product: CASSPPGRGWGYEQYF. The whole variable domain, filled in from reference TRBV18 and TRBJ2-7, reads NAGVMQNPRHLVRRRGQEARLRCSPMKGHSHVYWYRQLPEEGLKFMVYLQKENIIDESGMPKERFSAEFPKEGPSILRIQQVVRGDSAAYFCASSPPGRGWGYEQYFGPGTRLTVT.

The chain joins TRBV29-1 to TRBJ2-1; 10 bases map to TRBD2. V lost 5 bases to trimming and J lost 4 bases; unmatched junction nucleotides: 8. This CDR3 has 15 residues. Germline lookup yields CDR1 SQVTM and CDR2 ANQGSEA. Here the CDR3 reads CSVTLAGVSYNEQFF. The CDR3 region has the DNA TGCAGCGTTACTCTAGCGGGAGTAAGTTACAATGAGCAGTTCTTC.

The V and J genes are TRBV5-1 and TRBJ1-2, with 7 bases fitting TRBD1. V was clipped by 2 bases and J by 6 bases; unmatched bases: 13. Germline lookup yields CDR1 SGHRS and CDR2 YFSETQ. The CDR3 totals 16 residues. CDR3 amino acids: CASSLVTGVKGNGYTF. Here the CDR3 DNA reads TGCGCCAGCAGCTTAGTAACAGGGGTCAAGGGGAATGGCTACACCTTC.

This clone has more than one count but fewer than ten. The V and J genes are TRBV29-1 and TRBJ1-3; D may be TRBD1 (5 bases). The germline V and J ends were trimmed by 7 bases and 4 bases, with 14 bases remaining between them. There are 13 residues in the CDR3. CDR1 and CDR2 from the germline V gene are SQVTM and ANQGSEA. In nucleotides, the CDR3 is TGCAGCGGATTGATTCCAGGGGGAAACACCATATATTTT. It yields the protein CSGLIPGGNTIYF.

The chain carries TRBV7-9 and TRBJ2-2, with D uncertain. CDR1 and CDR2 from the germline V gene are SEHNR and FQNEAQ (reference sequence). V was pared by 5 bases and J by 5 bases, with 6 bases between. The CDR3 totals 12 residues. CDR3 coding DNA: TGTGCCAGCAGCCTCCTGACCGGGGAGCTGTTTTTT. It codes for CASSLLTGELFF.

The genes are TRBV28 and TRBJ2-7; 10 bases are a match to TRBD2. V lost 6 bases to trimming and J lost 2 bases; unmatched junction nucleotides: 1. Per germline, CDR1 MDHEN and CDR2 SYDVKM. The CDR3 has 13 residues. The CDR3 here is CASRLAGAYEQYF. The CDR3 nucleotides are TGTGCCAGCAGGCTAGCGGGAGCCTACGAGCAGTACTTC.

J is TRBJ1-1 and V is TRBV6-6, with 7 bases that match TRBD1. CDR1 and CDR2 from the germline V gene are MNHNY and SVGAGI (reference sequence). V lost 5 bases and J lost 5; bases outside the gene matches: 8. This CDR3 is 14 amino acids long. The chain's CDR3 is CASSTGTAYTEAFF. The CDR3 region has the DNA TGTGCCAGCAGTACCGGGACAGCCTATACTGAAGCTTTCTTT.

In the case of this clone: A junction boundary mismatches the germline segment, possibly from a read error. The CDR3 loop reads CATSRDQTGQETRYF. The CDR3 DNA reads as TGTGCCACCAGCAGAGATCAGACAGGGCAAGAGACCCGGTACTTC. V usage is TRBV15 and J usage is TRBJ2-5; 7 nucleotides align to TRBD1. CDR1 and CDR2 (germline): LNHNV, YYDKDF (reference sequence). This CDR3 is 15 amino acids long.

This rearrangement joins TRBV5-8 to TRBJ2-5, with TRBD2 matching 10 bases. Germline V CDR1 and CDR2: SGHTS, YDEGEE. Germline trimming cut 2 bases from V and 5 bases from J; bases unmatched to any gene: 6. CDR3 size: 15 residues. In DNA, the CDR3 is TGTGCCAGCAGCTTCGATCTAGCGGGAGACGAGACCCAGTACTTC. The encoded protein is CASSFDLAGDETQYF.

The V call is TRBV28, the J call TRBJ2-7, with 8 positions matching TRBD2. This CDR3 comprises 18 residues. CDR1 and CDR2 from the germline V gene are MDHEN and SYDVKM. Trimming took 3 bases from V and 0 from J; bases not matched to a gene: 13. CDR3 DNA: TGTGCCAGCAGTTTTACAAAAACTAGCGGACTGAACTCCTACGAGCAGTACTTC. Its protein product is CASSFTKTSGLNSYEQYF.

V gene TRBV7-9 combines with J gene TRBJ1-4; TRBD1 agrees at 9 bases. Germline CDR1 reads SEHNR; CDR2 reads FQNEAQ (reference sequence). Losses at the gene ends were 10 bases for V and 3 bases for J; bases not matched to a gene: 3. The CDR3 sequence is 13 residues long. The CDR3 DNA is TGTGCCATCAGGACAGGGGCTAATGAAAAACTGTTTTTT. Amino acids: CAIRTGANEKLFF.

The V and J genes are TRBV19 and TRBJ2-1, with a tentative D call TRBD2 (5 bases). The CDR3 sequence is 17 residues long. Germline lookup yields CDR1 LNHDA and CDR2 SQIVND (reference sequence). V was shortened by 1 base and J by 4 bases, with 17 bases between the two germline ends. This chain's CDR3 is CASSIARGSNLYNEQFF. For the CDR3, the DNA is TGTGCCAGTAGTATAGCTAGAGGGAGTAACCTATACAATGAGCAGTTCTTC.

This clone was observed a handful of times. This CDR3 reads CASSPRSGGSGEQYF. CDR3 DNA sequence: TGTGCCAGCAGTCCCCGGTCGGGGGGCTCGGGGGAGCAGTACTTC. The V and J genes are TRBV6-6 and TRBJ2-7; tentatively, D is TRBD2 (7 bases). The CDR3 runs to 15 residues. Germline V lookup: CDR1 MNHNY, CDR2 SVGAGI (reference sequence). V lost 5 bases, J lost 7 bases, and 21 bases lay in between.

As regards this clone: The sample carries other DNA sequences with the same CDR3. The chain has TRBV27 and TRBJ1-1, with D unclear. V lost 8 bases, J lost 4 bases, and 8 bases lay in between. From germline, CDR1 is MNHEY and CDR2 SMNVEV (reference sequence). This CDR3 region has 11 residues. CDR3 in DNA: TGTGCCAGCGGGCTCTTCACTGAAGCTTTCTTT. This sequence encodes CASGLFTEAFF.

The chain links TRBV19 to TRBJ2-1, with D possibly matching TRBD1 (6 bases). This CDR3 has 16 amino acids. V gave up 4 bases and J gave up 1 base, with 14 bases separating them. CDR1 and CDR2 from the germline V gene are LNHDA and SQIVND (reference sequence). The CDR3 DNA reads as TGTGCCAGTAGTACATTACAGGGTGCTTCCTACAATGAGCAGTTCTTC. This encodes CASSTLQGASYNEQFF.